This TCR beta chain was profiled in a study of CD8+ T cells in alopecia areata. Regarding the study as a whole: Mouse data revealed clearer TCR sharing than patient data did, a gap possibly tied to HLA. Scalp and blood samples kept many expanded lesional clones throughout tofacitinib.

The sample's treatment: oral pan-JAK inhibitor, 5-10 mg twice daily. PBMCs, the starting material, were the source of sorted CD4+ and CD8+ T cells. Details on this clone: Antigen unknown.

Once RNA had been extracted, it was reverse transcribed into cDNA to act as the sequencing template. The assay was immunoSEQ multiplex PCR, and TCRdb's table has in-frame clones only and misses some. Of 200,000 to 250,000 clones listed, approximately 67% are singletons. In germline, CDR1 is SGHVS, CDR2 FQNEAQ. V was shortened by 2 bases and J by 7 bases, with 14 bases between the two germline ends. The length of the CDR3 is 14 residues. The TCR originated in a human donor with alopecia areata. The sequenced sample was CD4+ T cells sorted from blood, obtained around week 42, from a patient treated with tofacitinib. The J gene is TRBJ1-1, the V gene TRBV7-8; D call uncertain. The CDR3 nucleotides read TGTGCCAGCAGCTTAAATTTCGGGCGGAGTGAAGCTTTCTTT. It specifies CASSLNFGRSEAFF.